These T cell receptor beta chains were read from a single sample in a study of blood T cell repertoires in COVID-19. The method was immunoSEQ multiplex PCR; TCRdb's version includes in-frame clones alone and lacks a portion of them. The sample shows roughly 35,000 clones, approximately 80% of them seen only once. The sequencing sample was made of peripheral blood. The receptors come from a woman aged 60 to 75 with acute or convalescent COVID-19. The CDR3 runs from the conserved cysteine through the conserved F or W. The D gene is left open where the match is weak. Clone size is given for some rows only: seen once, a few or many times, or a class if the clone is expanded.

>TRBJ2-7|TRBV5-3|.|.
CARSPHPHEQYF
TGTGCCAGAAGCCCCCATCCCCACGAGCAGTACTTC
>TRBJ2-1|TRBV6-4|TRBD2|.
CASSDSRGGNNEQFF
TGTGCCAGCAGTGACTCGCGGGGGGGGAACAATGAGCAGTTCTTC
>TRBJ1-1|TRBV7-6|TRBD1|.
CASSLGTGNTEAFF
TGTGCCAGCAGCTTAGGGACAGGGAACACTGAAGCTTTCTTT
>TRBJ2-5|TRBV27|TRBD1|.
CASSLTGTGRSKTQYF
TGTGCCAGCAGCCTGACCGGGACAGGGAGGTCGAAGACCCAGTACTTC
>TRBJ2-1|TRBV15|TRBD1|.
CATSRDATGGFSYNEQFF
TGTGCCACCAGCAGAGATGCTACAGGGGGCTTCTCCTACAATGAGCAGTTCTTC
>TRBJ1-2|TRBV30|TRBD1|.
CAFQGDHYGYTF
TGTGCCTTTCAGGGGGACCACTATGGCTACACCTTC
>TRBJ1-5|TRBV23-1|TRBD1|.
CASSQTGQVDSNQPQHF
TGCGCCAGCAGTCAAACCGGACAGGTCGATAGCAATCAGCCCCAGCATTTT
>TRBJ1-1|TRBV5-1|TRBD1|.
CASSLDRVGMNTEAFF
TGCGCCAGCAGCCTTGACAGGGTGGGGATGAACACTGAAGCTTTCTTT
>TRBJ1-1|TRBV5-1|.|few
CASSLAEGAEAFF
TGCGCCAGCAGCTTGGCGGAAGGGGCTGAAGCTTTCTTT
>TRBJ1-1|TRBV6-5|.|.
CASRVTSNTEAFF
TGTGCCAGCAGGGTTACAAGTAACACTGAAGCTTTCTTT
>TRBJ1-2|TRBV27|.|once
CASSPTPTGNYGYTF
TGTGCCAGCAGTCCAACACCAACAGGGAACTATGGCTACACCTTC
>TRBJ1-1|TRBV19|TRBD1|.
CASTRTDRRNTEAFF
TGTGCCAGTACCCGTACGGACAGGAGGAACACTGAAGCTTTCTTT
>TRBJ1-1|TRBV3-1/TRBV3-2|TRBD1|.
CASRQQGRYTEAFF
TGTGCCAGCAGGCAACAGGGGCGCTACACTGAAGCTTTCTTT
>TRBJ2-3|TRBV9|TRBD2|.
CASSTPSAGGPADTQYF
TGTGCCAGCAGCACACCTTCAGCGGGGGGGCCCGCAGATACGCAGTATTTT
>TRBJ2-7|TRBV5-4|.|.
CASSSGLGEQYF
TGTGCCAGCAGCTCGGGGTTGGGTGAGCAGTACTTC
>TRBJ1-1|TRBV7-9|.|.
CASTRGVMNTEAFF
TGTGCCAGCACCCGGGGAGTGATGAACACTGAAGCTTTCTTT
>TRBJ2-7|TRBV7-6|.|.
CASSSGDSFSLEQYF
TGTGCCAGCAGCTCTGGGGACTCCTTTTCCCTCGAGCAGTACTTC
>TRBJ1-5|TRBV10-2|.|.
CASSDRTGTTNQPQHF
TGCGCCAGCAGTGATCGAACCGGGACAACTAATCAGCCCCAGCATTTT
>TRBJ2-7|TRBV5-6|.|.
CASSMTDTYEQYF
TGTGCCAGCAGCATGACAGACACATACGAGCAGTACTTC
>TRBJ1-3|TRBV10-3|.|.
CAIRPGLGGNTIYF
TGTGCCATCAGGCCAGGGTTAGGTGGAAACACCATATATTTT
>TRBJ1-2|TRBV30|TRBD1|.
CAITGGNYGYTF
TGTGCCATAACAGGGGGCAACTATGGCTACACCTTC
>TRBJ2-3|TRBV4-2|.|.
CASSHAGPGSTDTQYF
TGTGCCAGCAGCCACGCGGGCCCAGGATCCACAGATACGCAGTATTTT
>TRBJ1-1|TRBV30|.|once
CAWSSGGTEAFF
TGTGCCTGGAGCTCGGGGGGCACTGAAGCTTTCTTT
>TRBJ2-7|TRBV11-3|TRBD1|few
CASSPGGTGGYEQYF
TGTGCCAGCAGCCCCGGGGGGACAGGGGGGTACGAGCAGTACTTC
>TRBJ2-3|TRBV9|TRBD1|.
CASSVGTGQADTQYF
TGTGCCAGCAGCGTAGGGACAGGGCAGGCAGATACGCAGTATTTT
>TRBJ2-7|TRBV7-2|.|.
CASSAPGSPSSYEQYF
TGTGCCAGCAGCGCCCCGGGGAGCCCGTCATCCTACGAGCAGTACTTC
>TRBJ1-2|TRBV28|TRBD1|.
CANSQGSYGYTF
TGTGCCAACTCACAGGGGTCCTATGGCTACACCTTC
>TRBJ1-5|TRBV30|TRBD1|once
CAWSQGGGQPQHF
TGTGCCTGGAGTCAAGGGGGCGGTCAGCCCCAGCATTTT
>TRBJ1-6|TRBV5-1|.|.
CASSLEQNNSPLHF
TGCGCCAGCAGCCTGGAACAGAATAATTCACCCCTCCACTTT
>TRBJ2-7|TRBV5-4|.|.
CASSLGGTYEQYF
TGTGCCAGCAGCTTGGGAGGTACCTACGAGCAGTACTTC
>TRBJ1-4|TRBV4-1|.|few
CASSPRQVDEKLFF
TGCGCCAGCAGCCCCCGACAGGTCGATGAAAAACTGTTTTTT
>TRBJ2-7|TRBV5-1|TRBD1|few
CASSLGDRDYEQYF
TGCGCCAGCAGCTTGGGGGACAGGGACTACGAGCAGTACTTC
>TRBJ1-2|TRBV4-2|.|.
CASSQGGSGGYTF
TGTGCCAGCAGCCAAGGAGGGTCAGGTGGCTACACCTTC
>TRBJ2-7|TRBV3-1/TRBV3-2|TRBD2|.
CASSQNPGSGGPYEQYF
TGTGCCAGCAGCCAGAACCCGGGTAGCGGGGGCCCTTACGAGCAGTACTTC
>TRBJ2-2|TRBV5-1|TRBD2|.
CASSLRASGNTGELFF
TGCGCCAGCAGCTTGCGGGCTAGCGGGAACACCGGGGAGCTGTTTTTT
>TRBJ2-5|TRBV6-6|.|.
CASSPTRTKTRAGIQETQYF
TGTGCCAGCAGTCCAACCCGGACGAAAACGAGGGCGGGAATACAAGAGACCCAGTACTTC
>TRBJ2-3|TRBV6-1|.|.
CASSEISGSTDTQYF
TGTGCCAGCAGTGAAATTAGCGGTAGCACAGATACGCAGTATTTT
>TRBJ1-6|TRBV5-8|.|.
CASSARIGSSPLHF
TGTGCCAGCAGCGCGAGGATCGGAAGTTCACCCCTCCACTTT
>TRBJ1-1|TRBV5-1|.|.
CASSLGWGQDTEAFF
TGCGCCAGCAGCTTGGGGTGGGGGCAGGACACTGAAGCTTTCTTT
>TRBJ1-1|TRBV20-1|.|.
CSADMGTEAFF
TGCAGTGCGGACATGGGAACTGAAGCTTTCTTT
>TRBJ1-1|TRBV3-1/TRBV3-2|TRBD1|.
CASSQVERQGARAFF
TGTGCCAGCAGCCAAGTAGAAAGACAGGGGGCGCGGGCTTTCTTT
>TRBJ2-7|TRBV7-3|.|.
CASSLMAVGSYEQYF
TGTGCCAGCAGCTTAATGGCGGTGGGTTCCTACGAGCAGTACTTC
>TRBJ1-1|TRBV1|.|once
CTSSPHGGNTEAFF
TGCACCAGCAGCCCGCACGGAGGGAACACTGAAGCTTTCTTT
>TRBJ2-1|TRBV11-2|TRBD2|.
CASSLEGTSGYNEQFF
TGTGCCAGCAGCTTAGAAGGGACTAGCGGCTACAATGAGCAGTTCTTC
>TRBJ2-3|TRBV6-5|.|.
CASSYSRPSTDTQYF
TGTGCCAGCAGTTACTCGCGGCCTAGCACAGATACGCAGTATTTT
>TRBJ1-5|TRBV2|.|.
CASGDTINQPQHF
TGTGCCAGCGGGGACACCATCAATCAGCCCCAGCATTTT
>TRBJ1-4|TRBV5-4|TRBD1|.
CASSGDSHNGGLFF
TGTGCCAGCAGCGGGGACAGCCACAATGGGGGACTGTTTTTT
>TRBJ2-5|TRBV7-6|.|.
CASSLGSPPGETQYF
TGTGCCAGCAGCTTAGGTAGCCCCCCCGGGGAGACCCAGTACTTC
>TRBJ1-2|TRBV29-1|.|.
CSVAVQENYGYTF
TGCAGCGTTGCGGTACAGGAGAACTATGGCTACACCTTC
>TRBJ1-1|TRBV10-1|.|.
CARRGQSEAFF
TGCGCCAGGCGGGGTCAATCTGAAGCTTTCTTT
>TRBJ2-3|TRBV5-5|TRBD1|.
CASSLATGKATDTQYF
TGTGCCAGCAGCTTGGCGACAGGGAAGGCGACAGATACGCAGTATTTT
>TRBJ2-2|TRBV27|.|.
CASSLNAGELFF
TGTGCCAGCAGTCTAAACGCCGGGGAGCTGTTTTTT
>TRBJ2-5|TRBV25-1|TRBD1|.
CASRGQGRETQYF
TGTGCCAGCAGGGGACAGGGTCGGGAGACCCAGTACTTC
>TRBJ1-2|TRBV27|.|.
CASSLSPVVYGYTF
TGTGCCAGCAGTTTATCGCCGGTGGTCTATGGCTACACCTTC
>TRBJ1-2|TRBV7-9|.|.
CASSLVVPSEGGYTF
TGTGCCAGCAGCTTAGTCGTCCCCTCGGAGGGGGGCTACACCTTC
>TRBJ2-1|TRBV28|TRBD2|.
CASSPIGGGAGSSYNEQFF
TGTGCCAGCAGCCCGATAGGCGGGGGGGCCGGTAGCTCCTACAATGAGCAGTTCTTC
>TRBJ2-4|TRBV5-1|TRBD1|.
CASSLYTGQGYEMAKNIQYF
TGCGCCAGCAGCTTGTACACGGGACAGGGGTACGAGATGGCCAAAAACATTCAGTACTTC
>TRBJ1-2|TRBV5-1|.|.
CASSLGLGTLADYGYTF
TGCGCCAGCAGCTTGGGTCTTGGGACATTAGCCGACTATGGCTACACCTTC
>TRBJ1-6|TRBV19|.|.
CASSLARSNSPLHF
TGTGCCAGTAGTCTTGCAAGGAGTAATTCACCCCTCCACTTT
>TRBJ1-1|TRBV15|.|.
CATLPGLGQNTEAFF
TGTGCCACACTCCCAGGCTTGGGACAGAACACTGAAGCTTTCTTT